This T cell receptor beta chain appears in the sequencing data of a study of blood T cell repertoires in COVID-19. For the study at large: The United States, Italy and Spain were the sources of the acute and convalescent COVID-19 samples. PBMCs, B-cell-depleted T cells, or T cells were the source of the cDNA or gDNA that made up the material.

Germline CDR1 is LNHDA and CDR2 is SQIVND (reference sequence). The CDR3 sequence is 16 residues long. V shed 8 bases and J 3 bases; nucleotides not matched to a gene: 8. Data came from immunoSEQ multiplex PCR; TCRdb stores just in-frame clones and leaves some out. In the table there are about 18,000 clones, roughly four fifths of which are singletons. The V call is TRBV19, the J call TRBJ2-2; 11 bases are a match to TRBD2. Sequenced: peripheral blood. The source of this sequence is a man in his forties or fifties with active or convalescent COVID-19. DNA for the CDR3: TGTGCCAGTGCTAGCGGGGGGTTTTTGGACACCGGGGAGCTGTTTTTT. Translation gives CASASGGFLDTGELFF.